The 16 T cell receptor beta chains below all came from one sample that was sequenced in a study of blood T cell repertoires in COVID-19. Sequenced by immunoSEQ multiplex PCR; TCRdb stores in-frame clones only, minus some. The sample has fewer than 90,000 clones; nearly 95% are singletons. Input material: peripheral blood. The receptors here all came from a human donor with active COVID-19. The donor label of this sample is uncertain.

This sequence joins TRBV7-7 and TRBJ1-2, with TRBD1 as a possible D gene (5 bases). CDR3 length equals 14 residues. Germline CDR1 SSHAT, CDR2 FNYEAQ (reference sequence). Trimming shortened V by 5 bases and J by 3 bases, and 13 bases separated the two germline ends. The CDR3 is CASSPPGFHYGYTF. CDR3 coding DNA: TGTGCCAGCAGCCCCCCAGGGTTTCACTATGGCTACACCTTC.

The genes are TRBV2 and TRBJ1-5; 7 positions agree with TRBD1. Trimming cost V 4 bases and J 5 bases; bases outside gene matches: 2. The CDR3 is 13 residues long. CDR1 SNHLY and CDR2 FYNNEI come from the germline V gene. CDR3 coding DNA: TGTGCCAGCAGTGGGACAGGCGATCAGCCCCAGCATTTT. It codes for CASSGTGDQPQHF.

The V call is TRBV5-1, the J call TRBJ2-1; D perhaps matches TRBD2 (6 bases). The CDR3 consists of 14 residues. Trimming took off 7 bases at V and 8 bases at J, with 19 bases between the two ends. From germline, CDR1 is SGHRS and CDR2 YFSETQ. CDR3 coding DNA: TGCGCCAGCGGGCGGGACTTCGGCTCGCATGAGCAGTTCTTC. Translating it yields CASGRDFGSHEQFF.

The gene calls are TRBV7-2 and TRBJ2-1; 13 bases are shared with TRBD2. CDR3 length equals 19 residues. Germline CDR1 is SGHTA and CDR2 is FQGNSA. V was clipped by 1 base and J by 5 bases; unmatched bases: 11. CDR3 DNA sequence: TGTGCCAGCAGCTTAGACAGGGGGCGACTAGCGGGAGGTAACAATGAGCAGTTCTTC. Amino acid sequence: CASSLDRGRLAGGNNEQFF.

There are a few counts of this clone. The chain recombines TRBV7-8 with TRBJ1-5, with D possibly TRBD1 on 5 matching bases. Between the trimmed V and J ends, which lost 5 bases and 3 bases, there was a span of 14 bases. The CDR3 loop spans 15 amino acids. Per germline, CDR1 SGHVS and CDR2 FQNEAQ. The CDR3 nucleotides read TGTGCCAGCAGCACTAAAAGGGGCTTCAATCAGCCCCAGCATTTT. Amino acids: CASSTKRGFNQPQHF.

CDR3 DNA: TGTGCCAGCAACCCCGGGACTCTATCCTACGAGCAGTACTTC. Amino acid sequence: CASNPGTLSYEQYF. The chain carries TRBV7-2 and TRBJ2-7; TRBD2 is a possible D gene (6 bases). Germline V lookup: CDR1 SGHTA, CDR2 FQGNSA. V lost 7 bases, J lost 1 base, and 14 bases lay in between. The CDR3 runs to 14 residues.

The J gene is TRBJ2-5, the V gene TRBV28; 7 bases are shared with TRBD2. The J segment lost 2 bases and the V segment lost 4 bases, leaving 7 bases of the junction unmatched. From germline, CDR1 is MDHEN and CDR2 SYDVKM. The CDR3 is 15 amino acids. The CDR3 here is CASSSSGEGQETQYF. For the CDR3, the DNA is TGTGCCAGCAGTTCTAGCGGAGAGGGTCAAGAGACCCAGTACTTC. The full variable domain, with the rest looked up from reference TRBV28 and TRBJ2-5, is DVKVTQSSRYLVKRTGEKVFLECVQDMDHENMFWYRQDPGLGLRLIYFSYDVKMKEKGDIPEGYSVSREKKERFSLILESASTNQTSMYLCASSSSGEGQETQYFGPGTRLLVL.

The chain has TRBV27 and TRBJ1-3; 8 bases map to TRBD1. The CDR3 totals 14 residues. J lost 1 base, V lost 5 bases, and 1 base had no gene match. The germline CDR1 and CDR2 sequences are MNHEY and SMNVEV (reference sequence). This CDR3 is CASSRQGSGNTIYF. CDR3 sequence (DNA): TGTGCCAGCAGTCGACAGGGGTCTGGAAACACCATATATTTT.

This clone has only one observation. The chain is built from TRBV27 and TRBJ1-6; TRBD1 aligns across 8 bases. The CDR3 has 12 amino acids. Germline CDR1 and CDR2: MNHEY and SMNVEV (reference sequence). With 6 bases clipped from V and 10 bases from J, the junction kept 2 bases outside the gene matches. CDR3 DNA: TGTGCCAGCAGCAGACAGGGGTCACCCCTCCACTTT. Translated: CASSRQGSPLHF.

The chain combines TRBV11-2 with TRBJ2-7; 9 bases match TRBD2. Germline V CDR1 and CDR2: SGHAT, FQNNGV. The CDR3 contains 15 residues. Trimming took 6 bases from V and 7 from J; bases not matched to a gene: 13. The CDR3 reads CASSPGTSNFGEQYF. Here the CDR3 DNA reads TGTGCCAGCAGTCCCGGGACTAGCAACTTTGGAGAGCAGTACTTC. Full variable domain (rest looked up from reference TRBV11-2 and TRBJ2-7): EAGVAQSPRYKIIEKRQSVAFWCNPISGHATLYWYQQILGQGPKLLIQFQNNGVVDDSQLPKDRFSAERLKGVDSTLKIQPAKLEDSAVYLCASSPGTSNFGEQYFGPGTRLTVT.

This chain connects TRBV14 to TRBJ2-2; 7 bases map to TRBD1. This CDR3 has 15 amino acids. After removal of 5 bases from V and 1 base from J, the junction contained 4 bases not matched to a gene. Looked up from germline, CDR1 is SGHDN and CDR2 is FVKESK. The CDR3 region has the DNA TGTGCCAGCAGCACATGGACAGGGAACACCGGGGAGCTGTTTTTT. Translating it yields CASSTWTGNTGELFF.

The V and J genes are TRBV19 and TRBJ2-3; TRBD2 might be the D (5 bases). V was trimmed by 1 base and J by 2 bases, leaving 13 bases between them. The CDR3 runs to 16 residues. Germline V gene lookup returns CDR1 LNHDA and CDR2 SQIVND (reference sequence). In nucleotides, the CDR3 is TGTGCCAGTAGTATAGGGATCGGACGGGACACAGATACGCAGTATTTT. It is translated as CASSIGIGRDTDTQYF.

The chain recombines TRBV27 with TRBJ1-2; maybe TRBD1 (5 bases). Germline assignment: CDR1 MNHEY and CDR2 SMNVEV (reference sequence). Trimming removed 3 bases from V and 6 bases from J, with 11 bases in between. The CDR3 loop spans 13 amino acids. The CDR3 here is CASSLAGNHGYTF. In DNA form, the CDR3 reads TGTGCCAGCAGTTTGGCAGGGAATCATGGCTACACCTTC.

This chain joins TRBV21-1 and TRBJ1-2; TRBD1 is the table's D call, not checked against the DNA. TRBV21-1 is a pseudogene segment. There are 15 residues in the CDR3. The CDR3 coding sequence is TGTGCCAGCAGTAGACCTTGGCAGGTTATCTATGGCTACACCTTC. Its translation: CASSRPWQVIYGYTF.

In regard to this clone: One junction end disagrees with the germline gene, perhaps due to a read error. CDR3 coding DNA: TGCGCCAGCAACCCCACCGGCGGGGCGGCAAGCTTC. Translation: CASNPTGGAASF. The chain recombines TRBV5-1 with TRBJ2-7; maybe TRBD2 (6 bases). Germline CDR1 reads SGHRS; CDR2 reads YFSETQ. The CDR3 contains 12 residues.

CDR3 in amino acids: CASSRDRDGTGELFF. In DNA form, the CDR3 reads TGTGCCAGCTCACGGGACAGGGATGGCACCGGGGAGCTGTTTTTT. The chain is built from TRBV18 and TRBJ2-2; 9 nucleotides align to TRBD1. The V gene end was trimmed by 4 bases and the J gene end by 4 bases; junction bases not matched to a gene: 4. Per germline, CDR1 KGHSH and CDR2 LQKENI. The CDR3 runs 15 residues.